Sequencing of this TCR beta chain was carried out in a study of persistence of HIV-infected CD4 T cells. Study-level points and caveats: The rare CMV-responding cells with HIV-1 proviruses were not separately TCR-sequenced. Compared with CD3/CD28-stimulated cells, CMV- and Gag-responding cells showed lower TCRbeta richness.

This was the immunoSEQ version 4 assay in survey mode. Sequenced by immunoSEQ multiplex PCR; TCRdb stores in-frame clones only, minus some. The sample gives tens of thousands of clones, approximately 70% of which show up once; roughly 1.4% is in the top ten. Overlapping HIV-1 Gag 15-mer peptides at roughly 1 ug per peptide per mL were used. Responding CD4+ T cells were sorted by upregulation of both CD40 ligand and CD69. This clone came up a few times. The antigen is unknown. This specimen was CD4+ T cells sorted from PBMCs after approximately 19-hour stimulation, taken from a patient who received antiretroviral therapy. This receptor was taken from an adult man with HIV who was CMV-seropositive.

This CDR3 is CASSYSRTGGSYGYTF. DNA for the CDR3: TGTGCCAGCAGTTACTCGAGAACAGGGGGGAGCTATGGCTACACCTTC. The chain recombines TRBV6-5 with TRBJ1-2; 8 nucleotides match TRBD1. Germline V CDR1 and CDR2: MNHEY, SVGAGI. This CDR3 has 16 residues. Unmatched junction bases numbered 7, after V lost 0 bases and J lost 4 bases.